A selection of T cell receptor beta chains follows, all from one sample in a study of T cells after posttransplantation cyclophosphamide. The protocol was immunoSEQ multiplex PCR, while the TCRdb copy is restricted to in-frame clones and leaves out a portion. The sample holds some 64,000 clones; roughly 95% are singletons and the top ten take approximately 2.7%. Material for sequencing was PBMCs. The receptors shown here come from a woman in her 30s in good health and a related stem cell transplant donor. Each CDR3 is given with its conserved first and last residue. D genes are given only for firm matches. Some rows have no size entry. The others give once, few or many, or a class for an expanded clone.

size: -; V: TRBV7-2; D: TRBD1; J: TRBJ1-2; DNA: TGTGCCAGCAGGCGGGACAGGGGATCCTATGGCTACACCTTC; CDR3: CASRRDRGSYGYTF
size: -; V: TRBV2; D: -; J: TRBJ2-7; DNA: TGTGCCAGCGAGGACAGCTACGAGCAGTACTTC; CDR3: CASEDSYEQYF
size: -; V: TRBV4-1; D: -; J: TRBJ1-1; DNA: TGCGCCAGCAGCCAAGTCAATCTGGGCTTCGATCACACTGAAGCTTTCTTT; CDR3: CASSQVNLGFDHTEAFF
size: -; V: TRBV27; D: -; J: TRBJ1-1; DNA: TGTGCCAGCAGTTTCACAGGGTGGGACACTGAAGCTTTCTTT; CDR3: CASSFTGWDTEAFF
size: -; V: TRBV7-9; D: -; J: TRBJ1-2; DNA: TGTGCCAGCAGCTTAAAGTCCGACAGTCGGTCTGACTACACCTTC; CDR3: CASSLKSDSRSDYTF
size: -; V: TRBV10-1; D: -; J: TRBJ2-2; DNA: TGCGCCAGCAACGAGGGTCAACCCGGGGAGCTGTTTTTT; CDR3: CASNEGQPGELFF
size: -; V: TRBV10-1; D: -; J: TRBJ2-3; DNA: TGCGCCAGCAGTGAGTCCGTGCTGAGGACGCCTAGCACAGATACGCAGTATTTT; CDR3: CASSESVLRTPSTDTQYF
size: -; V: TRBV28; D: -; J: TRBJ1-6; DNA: TGTGCCAGCAGTACCCGGACCGGGACGGGATATAATTCACCCCTCCACTTT; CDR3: CASSTRTGTGYNSPLHF
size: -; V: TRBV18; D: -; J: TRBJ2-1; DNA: TGTGCCAGCTCAGAGAACGGCGATGAGCAGTTCTTC; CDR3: CASSENGDEQFF
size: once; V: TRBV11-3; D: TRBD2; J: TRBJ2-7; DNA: TGTGCCAGCAGCCCCCGGGGGGGCTACGAGCAGTACTTC; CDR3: CASSPRGGYEQYF
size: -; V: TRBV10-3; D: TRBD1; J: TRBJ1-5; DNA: TGTGCCATCAGTGAGGACAGGGCAAAACAGCCCCAGCATTTT; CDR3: CAISEDRAKQPQHF
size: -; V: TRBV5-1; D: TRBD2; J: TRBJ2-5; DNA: TGCGCCAGCAGCTTGGCCAGCGGGGGGTACCAAGAGACCCAGTACTTC; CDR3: CASSLASGGYQETQYF
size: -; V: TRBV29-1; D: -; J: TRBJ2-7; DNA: TGCAGCGTTGAAGTGGGCTACGAGCAGTACTTC; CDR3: CSVEVGYEQYF
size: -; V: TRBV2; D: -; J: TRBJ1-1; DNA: TGTGCCAGCAGGTTACAGGTGAACACTGAAGCTTTCTTT; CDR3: CASRLQVNTEAFF
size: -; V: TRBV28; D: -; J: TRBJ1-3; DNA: TGTGCCAGCAGTTTCGGTTCTGGAAACACCATATATTTT; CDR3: CASSFGSGNTIYF
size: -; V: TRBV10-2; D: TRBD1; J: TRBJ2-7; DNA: TGCGCCAGCAGTGAGTCGCCCAGGGGGCTTTACGAGCAGTACTTC; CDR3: CASSESPRGLYEQYF
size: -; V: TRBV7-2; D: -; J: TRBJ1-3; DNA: TGTGCCAGCAGCCCCAGAGGGGTGACTGGAAACACCATATATTTT; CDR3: CASSPRGVTGNTIYF
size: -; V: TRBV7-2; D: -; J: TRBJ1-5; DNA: TGTGCCAGCAGTTTTAGGGGCAATCAGCCCCAGCATTTT; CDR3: CASSFRGNQPQHF
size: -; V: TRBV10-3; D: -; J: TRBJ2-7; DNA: TGTGCCATCAGTGAGTCGGCAGGGACATACGAGCAGTACTTC; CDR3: CAISESAGTYEQYF
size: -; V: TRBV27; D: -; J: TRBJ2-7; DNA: TGTGCCAGCAGTTTCGAACAGTCGACGTTACCAGGGGAGCAGTACTTC; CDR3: CASSFEQSTLPGEQYF
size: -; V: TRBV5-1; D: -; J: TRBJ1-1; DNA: TGCGCCAGCAGCTTCGACAGGAACACTGAAGCTTTCTTT; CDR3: CASSFDRNTEAFF
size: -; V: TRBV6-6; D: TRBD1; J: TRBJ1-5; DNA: TGTGCCAGCAGTTATACAGGGGACCAGCATTTT; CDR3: CASSYTGDQHF
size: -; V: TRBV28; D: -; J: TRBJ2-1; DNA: TGTGCCAGCAGTTTATTTGGCAGCTTTAAGTCAAGTGAGCAGTTCTTC; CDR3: CASSLFGSFKSSEQFF
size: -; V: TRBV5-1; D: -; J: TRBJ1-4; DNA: TGCGCCAGCAGCTTGGGACACGCAACTAATGAAAAACTGTTTTTT; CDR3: CASSLGHATNEKLFF
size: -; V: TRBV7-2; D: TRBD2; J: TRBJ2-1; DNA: TGTGCCAGCAGCCTTGATCTGACTAGCGGGGGGAAAAATGAGCAGTTCTTC; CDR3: CASSLDLTSGGKNEQFF
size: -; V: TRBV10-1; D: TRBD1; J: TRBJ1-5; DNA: TGCGCCAGCAAGAACAGGGGGCGACAGCCCCAGCATTTT; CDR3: CASKNRGRQPQHF
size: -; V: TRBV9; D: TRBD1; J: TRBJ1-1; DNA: TGTGCCAGCAGCCCCCGGACAGGGGAGGGCACTGAAGCTTTCTTT; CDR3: CASSPRTGEGTEAFF
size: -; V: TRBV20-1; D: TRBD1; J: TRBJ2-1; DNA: TGCAGTGCTAGTAAAACAGGGGATCAGTTCTTC; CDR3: CSASKTGDQFF
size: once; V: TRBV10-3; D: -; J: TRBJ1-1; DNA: TGTGCCATCAGTAACAGGTACCTGAACACTGAAGCTTTCTTT; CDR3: CAISNRYLNTEAFF
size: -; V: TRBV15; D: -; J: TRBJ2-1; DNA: TGTGCCACCAGCAGAGATGGGGAAAATACAAACCGGTTCTTC; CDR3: CATSRDGENTNRFF
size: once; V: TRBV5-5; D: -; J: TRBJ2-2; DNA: TGTGCCAGCAGCTTGGCCGGGACATTGAACACCGGGGAGCTGTTTTTT; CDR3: CASSLAGTLNTGELFF
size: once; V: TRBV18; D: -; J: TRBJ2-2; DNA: TGTGCCAGCTCACCTCAGGCCCTGGGCACCGGGGAGCTGTTTTTT; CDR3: CASSPQALGTGELFF
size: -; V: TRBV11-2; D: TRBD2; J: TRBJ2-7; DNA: TGTGCCAGCAGCCTAAATAGCGGGGGGTTCGTCGAGCAGTACTTC; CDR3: CASSLNSGGFVEQYF